This entry concerns a single T cell receptor beta chain. Antigen unknown. TCRdb used MiXCR to reprocess the 5' RACE reads, holding one entry per CDR3 protein. The sample holds hundreds of thousands of distinct CDR3 sequences, roughly 7% seen once. The data originate from a study of identical twins. The junction had 10 bases not matched to a gene; V was cut back by 1 base and J by 7 bases. CDR1 and CDR2 (germline): DFQATT, SNEGSKA (reference sequence). The CDR3 has 14 amino acids. Study results and caveats: The study drew conclusions from cross-sectional statistical analysis, not from following the same donors. Where out-of-frame alpha sequences were twin-shared, they showed excess low generation probability. Researchers caution that invariant MAIT and iNKT cells could partly confound zero-insertion analyses. Cord blood beta clonotypes present at high abundance carried fewer insertions; no such pattern appeared in memory repertoires.

The sample was also reused in another study, on yellow fever vaccine responses in identical twins.

The sample comprised memory (CD45RO+) T cells sorted from blood. The chain carries TRBV20-1 and TRBJ2-7, with TRBD2 matching 7 bases. The receptor was derived from a woman aged 18 to 35 in good health. Here the CDR3 reads CSARAPLAGGEQYV. CDR3 in DNA: TGCAGTGCTAGAGCCCCCCTAGCCGGGGGGGAGCAGTACGTC.